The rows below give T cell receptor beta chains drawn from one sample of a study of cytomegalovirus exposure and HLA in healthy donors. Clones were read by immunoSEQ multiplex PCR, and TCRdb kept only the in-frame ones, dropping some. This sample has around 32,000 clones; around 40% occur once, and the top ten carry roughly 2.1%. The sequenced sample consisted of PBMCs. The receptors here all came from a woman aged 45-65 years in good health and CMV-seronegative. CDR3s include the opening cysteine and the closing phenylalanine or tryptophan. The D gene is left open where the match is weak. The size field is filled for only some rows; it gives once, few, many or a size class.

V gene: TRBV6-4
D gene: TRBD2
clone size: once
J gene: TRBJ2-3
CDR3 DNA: TGTGCCAGCAGTCAAGCGGGAGATTTAGATACGCAGTATTTT
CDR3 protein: CASSQAGDLDTQYF

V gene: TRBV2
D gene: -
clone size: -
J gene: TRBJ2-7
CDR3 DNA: TGTGCCAGCAGTGAAAGGGGAAGTGAAAGGTCGGGCTACGAGCAGTACTTC
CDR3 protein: CASSERGSERSGYEQYF

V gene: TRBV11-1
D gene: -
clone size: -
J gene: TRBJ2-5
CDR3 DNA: TGTGCCAGCAGTGAACTGTGGAGGATCATAGTAGACGAGACCCAGTACTTC
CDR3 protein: CASSELWRIIVDETQYF

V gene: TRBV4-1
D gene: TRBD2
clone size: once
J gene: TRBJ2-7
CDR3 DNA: TGCGCCAGCAGCCAAGATTCGGGACTAGCGGATTCCTACGAGCAGTACTTC
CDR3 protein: CASSQDSGLADSYEQYF

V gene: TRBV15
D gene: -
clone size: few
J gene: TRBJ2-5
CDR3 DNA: TGTGCCACCAGCAGAGGACACAGCCAAGAGACCCAGTACTTC
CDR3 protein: CATSRGHSQETQYF

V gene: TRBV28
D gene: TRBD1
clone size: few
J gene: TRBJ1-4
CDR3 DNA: TGTGCCAGCAACCTAATGCAAGGGGGCGGTGAAAAACTGTTTTTT
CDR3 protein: CASNLMQGGGEKLFF

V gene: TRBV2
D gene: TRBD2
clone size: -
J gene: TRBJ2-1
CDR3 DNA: TGTGCCAGCAGTGAAGCGCTTGGATCAGGGACTAGCGGGAGGGCCCGTTGGAATGAGCAGTTCTTC
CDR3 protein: CASSEALGSGTSGRARWNEQFF

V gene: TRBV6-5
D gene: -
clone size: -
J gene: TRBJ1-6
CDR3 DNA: TGTGCTTCACTGGCCCGGGGGGGTGGTTCACCCCTCCACTTT
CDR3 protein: CASLARGGGSPLHF

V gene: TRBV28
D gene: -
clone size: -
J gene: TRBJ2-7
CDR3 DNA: TGTGCCAGCAGCCCCGGACAGAGCTACGAGCAGTACTTC
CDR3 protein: CASSPGQSYEQYF

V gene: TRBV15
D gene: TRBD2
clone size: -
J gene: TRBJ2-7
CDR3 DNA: TGTGCCACCAGCCCCCCGCTGGGAGCGGGGAACAAACCCTACGAGCAGTACTTC
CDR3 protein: CATSPPLGAGNKPYEQYF

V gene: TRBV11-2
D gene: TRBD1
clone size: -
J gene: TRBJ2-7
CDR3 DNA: TGTGCCAGCAGCTCAACAGGGGGCGACGAGCAGTACTTC
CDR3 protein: CASSSTGGDEQYF

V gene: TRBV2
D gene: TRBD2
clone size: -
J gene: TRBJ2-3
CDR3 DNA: TGTGCCAGCAGTGGGACTAGGACGCAGTATTTT
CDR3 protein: CASSGTRTQYF

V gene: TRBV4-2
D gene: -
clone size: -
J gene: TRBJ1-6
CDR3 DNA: TGTGCCAGCAGCCTGGAGGACGTATCTCCGAGAAATAATTCACCCCTCCACTTT
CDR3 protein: CASSLEDVSPRNNSPLHF

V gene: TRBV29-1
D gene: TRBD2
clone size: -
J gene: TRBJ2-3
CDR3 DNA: TGCAGCGTTGGCGGCCCTCGGGAGGGCAGCACAGATACGCAGTATTTT
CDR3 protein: CSVGGPREGSTDTQYF

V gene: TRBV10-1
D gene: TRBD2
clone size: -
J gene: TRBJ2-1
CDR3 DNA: TGCGCCAGCAGGGGACTAGCGGGGGGAGGTGAGCAGTTCTTC
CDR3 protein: CASRGLAGGGEQFF

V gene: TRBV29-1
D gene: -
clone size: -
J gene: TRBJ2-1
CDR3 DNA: TGCAGCGTTGAGATGGTCAGGCCCACCTACAATGAGCAGTTCTTC
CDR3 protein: CSVEMVRPTYNEQFF

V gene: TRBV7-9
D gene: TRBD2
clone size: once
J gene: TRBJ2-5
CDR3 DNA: TGTGCCAGCAGCTTAGGACTAGCGGGGGTGGAGACCCAGTACTTC
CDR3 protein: CASSLGLAGVETQYF

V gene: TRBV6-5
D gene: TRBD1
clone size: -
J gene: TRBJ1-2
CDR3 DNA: TGTGCCAGCAGTTCCGGGACAGTTTCTTACACCTTC
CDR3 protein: CASSSGTVSYTF

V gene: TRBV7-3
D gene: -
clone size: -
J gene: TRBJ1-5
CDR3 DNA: TGTGCCAGCAGCTTATACAGGGACCAGCCCCAGCATTTT
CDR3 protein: CASSLYRDQPQHF

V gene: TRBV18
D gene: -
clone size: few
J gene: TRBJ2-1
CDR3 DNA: TGTGCCAGCTCCCCCGGACTCTCTGACAATGAGCAGTTCTTC
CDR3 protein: CASSPGLSDNEQFF

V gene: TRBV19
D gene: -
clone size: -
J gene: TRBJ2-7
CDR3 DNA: TGTGCCAGCAGTATAAGTGGGCCCGCCGAGCAGTACTTC
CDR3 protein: CASSISGPAEQYF

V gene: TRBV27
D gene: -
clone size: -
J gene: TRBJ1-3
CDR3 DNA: TGTGCCAGCAGTCGCCAGGGATCTGGAAACACCATATATTTT
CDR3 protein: CASSRQGSGNTIYF

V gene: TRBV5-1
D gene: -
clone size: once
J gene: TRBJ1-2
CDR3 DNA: TGCGCCAGCAGCTTGGAGCGGGGTTCGGGTTATGGCTACACCTTC
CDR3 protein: CASSLERGSGYGYTF

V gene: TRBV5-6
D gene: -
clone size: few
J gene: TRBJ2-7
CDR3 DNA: TGTGCCAGCAGCTTGTCGTCCTACGAGCAGTACTTC
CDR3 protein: CASSLSSYEQYF

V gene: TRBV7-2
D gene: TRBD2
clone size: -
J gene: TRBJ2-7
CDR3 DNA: TGTGCCAGCAGCTTAGTCCGGGGGGCGGGGGGCGAGCAGTACTTC
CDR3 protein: CASSLVRGAGGEQYF

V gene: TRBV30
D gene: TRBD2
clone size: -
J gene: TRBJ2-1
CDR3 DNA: TGTGCCTGGAGTCGGACTAGCGGAAACAATGAGCAGTTCTTC
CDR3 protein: CAWSRTSGNNEQFF

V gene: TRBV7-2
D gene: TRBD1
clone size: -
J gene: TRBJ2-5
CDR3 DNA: TGTGCCAGCAGCAGGACCAGGGGGTTGCAAGAGACCCAGTACTTC
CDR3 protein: CASSRTRGLQETQYF

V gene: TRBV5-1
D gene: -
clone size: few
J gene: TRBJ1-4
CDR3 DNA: TGCGCCAGCAGTTCAGGGGCCCCGGATGAAAAACTGTTTTTT
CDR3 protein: CASSSGAPDEKLFF

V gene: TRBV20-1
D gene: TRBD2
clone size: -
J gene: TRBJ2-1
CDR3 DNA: TGCAGTGCTACAAGAGTAGCGGGGCAGTTCTTC
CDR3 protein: CSATRVAGQFF

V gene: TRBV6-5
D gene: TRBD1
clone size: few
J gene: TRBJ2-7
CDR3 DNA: TGTGCCAGCAGTCGCAGGGGACAGGGTTTCCACGAGCAGTACTTC
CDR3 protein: CASSRRGQGFHEQYF

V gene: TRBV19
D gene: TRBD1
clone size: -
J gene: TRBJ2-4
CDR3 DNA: TGTGCCAGTAGTGGATGGACAGGCCTAGCCAAAAACATTCAGTACTTC
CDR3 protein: CASSGWTGLAKNIQYF

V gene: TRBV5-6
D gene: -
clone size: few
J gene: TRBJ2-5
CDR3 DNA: TGTGCCAGCAGCTTGGTGGGGCGGGAACGCGTAGAGACCCAGTACTTC
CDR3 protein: CASSLVGRERVETQYF

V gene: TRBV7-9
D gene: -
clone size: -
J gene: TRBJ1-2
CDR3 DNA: TGTGCCAGCAGCTCCACTAGGGACTATGGCTACACCTTC
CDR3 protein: CASSSTRDYGYTF

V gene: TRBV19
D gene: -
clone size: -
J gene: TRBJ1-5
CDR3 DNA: TGTGCCAGTAGTATCGGGCGGGAGAATCAGCCCCAGCATTTT
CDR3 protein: CASSIGRENQPQHF

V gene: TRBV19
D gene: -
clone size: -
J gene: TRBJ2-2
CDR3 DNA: TGTGCCAGTAGTGAGGCGGGAACGGACACCGGGGAGCTGTTTTTT
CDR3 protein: CASSEAGTDTGELFF

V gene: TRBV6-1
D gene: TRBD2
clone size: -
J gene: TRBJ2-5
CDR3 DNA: TGTGCCAGCAGGAGACTAGCGGGGGTCCAAGAGACCCAGTACTTC
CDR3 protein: CASRRLAGVQETQYF

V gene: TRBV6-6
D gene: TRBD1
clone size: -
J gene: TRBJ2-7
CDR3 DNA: TGTGCCAGCAGTTACTCGACGACAGGGGGCTCGTACGAGCAGTACTTC
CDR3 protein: CASSYSTTGGSYEQYF

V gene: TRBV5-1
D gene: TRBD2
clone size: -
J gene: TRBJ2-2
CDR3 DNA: TGCGCCAGCAGCTTGGCCGTCGGGGGGGCCGGCGGGGAGCTGTTTTTT
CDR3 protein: CASSLAVGGAGGELFF

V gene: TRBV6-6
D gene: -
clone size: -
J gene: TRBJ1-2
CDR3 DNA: TGTGCCAGCAGCTCCGCGGGGGCCGCTGGGGGCTACACCTTC
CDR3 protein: CASSSAGAAGGYTF

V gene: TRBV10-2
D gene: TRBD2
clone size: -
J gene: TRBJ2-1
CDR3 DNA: TGCGCCAGCAGTGACGGCCGGGGGGGCCGTGTCGGTGAGCAGTTCTTC
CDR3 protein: CASSDGRGGRVGEQFF

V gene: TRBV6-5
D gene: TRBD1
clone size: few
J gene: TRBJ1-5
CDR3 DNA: TGTGCCAGCAGCTTAACAGGGGTCGGCAATCAGCCCCAGCATTTT
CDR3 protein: CASSLTGVGNQPQHF